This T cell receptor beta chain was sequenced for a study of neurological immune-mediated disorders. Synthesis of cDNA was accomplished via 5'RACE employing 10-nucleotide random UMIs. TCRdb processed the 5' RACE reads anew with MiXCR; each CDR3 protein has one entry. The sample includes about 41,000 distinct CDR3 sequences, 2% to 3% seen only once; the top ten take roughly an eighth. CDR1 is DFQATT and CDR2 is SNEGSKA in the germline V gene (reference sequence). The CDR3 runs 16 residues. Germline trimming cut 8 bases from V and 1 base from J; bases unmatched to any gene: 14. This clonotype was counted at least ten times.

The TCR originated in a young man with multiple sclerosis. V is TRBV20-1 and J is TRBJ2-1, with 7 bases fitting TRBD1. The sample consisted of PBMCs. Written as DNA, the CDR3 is TGCAGTCCAATTCCCTCCGGGACAGCGTCCTACAATGAGCAGTTCTTC. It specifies CSPIPSGTASYNEQFF.